This note documents a single T cell receptor (beta chain) sequence. The data were obtained in a study of control samples from healthy donors and cancer patients. Data came from immunoSEQ multiplex PCR; TCRdb stores just in-frame clones and leaves some out. The sample has roughly 180,000 clones, 94% seen once. Germline values: CDR1 SGHAT, CDR2 FQNNGV. V gave up 5 bases and J gave up 4 bases, with 11 bases separating them. The CDR3 has 14 amino acids. Source material: blood. The chain combines TRBV11-2 with TRBJ2-2; unclear D gene. The receptor was derived from a woman aged 18-29 years in good health. CDR3 protein: CASSPPLGTGELFF. CDR3 nucleotide sequence: TGTGCCAGCAGCCCCCCTCTGGGCACCGGGGAGCTGTTTTTT.